This TCR beta chain comes out of a study of PD-L1 blockade in urothelial cancer. Study at large: Prior chemotherapy regimens per patient numbered 0 to 3.

TCRdb's copy holds only in-frame clones and misses some; the assay was immunoSEQ multiplex PCR. The sample carries 40,000 to 55,000 clones, around 83% recorded once. Described time point: pretreatment peripheral blood. Urothelial carcinoma, locally advanced or metastatic, affected the patients. This CDR3 has 14 residues. V gave up 6 bases and J gave up 3 bases; unmatched junction bases: 6. Per the germline V gene, CDR1 is SGHTA and CDR2 is FQGNSA. The chain has TRBV7-2 and TRBJ2-7; 9 bases match TRBD1. The TCR originated in a man in his 60s with urothelial cancer. Specimen: PBMCs, collected around atezolizumab (anti-PD-L1) treatment. The CDR3 nucleotides read TGTGCCAGCAGGCCCGGGACAGGGCACTACGAGCAGTACTTC. This encodes CASRPGTGHYEQYF. Full variable domain (outside the CDR3, taken from reference TRBV7-2 and TRBJ2-7): GAGVSQSPSNKVTEKGKDVELRCDPISGHTALYWYRQSLGQGLEFLIYFQGNSAPDKSGLPSDRFSAERTGGSVSTLTIQRTQQEDSAVYLCASRPGTGHYEQYFGPGTRLTVT.